Each of the 21 T cell receptor beta chains below was sequenced from the same sample in a study of cytomegalovirus exposure and HLA in healthy donors. It was with 60 Vbeta and 13 Jbeta primers that the PCR ran. Sequencing was performed with immunoSEQ multiplex PCR; in TCRdb, only in-frame clones are kept and a portion is missing. The table lists about 250,000 clones, 80% of them singletons. Material for sequencing was PBMCs. Receptor source: a girl aged 2-9 years in good health and CMV-seronegative.

This clone was detected only a few times. J is TRBJ2-7 and V is TRBV2; perhaps TRBD2 as D (5 bases). With 10 bases removed from V and 3 bases from J, the gap between germline ends came to 25 bases. This CDR3 spans 16 amino acids. From germline, CDR1 is SNHLY and CDR2 FYNNEI. The CDR3 nucleotides read TGTGCCACCACCCGCCCTAGTGAACCGGCGGGCTACGAGCAGTACTTC. Protein: CATTRPSEPAGYEQYF. The variable domain in full, with the rest retrieved from reference TRBV2 and TRBJ2-7, is EPEVTQTPSHQVTQMGQEVILRCVPISNHLYFYWYRQILGQKVEFLVSFYNNEISEKSEIFDDQFSVERPDGSNFTLKIRSTKLEDSAMYFCATTRPSEPAGYEQYFGPGTRLTVT.

CDR3 DNA sequence: TGTGCCAGCAGCTTGGGTCAGGGGAAGTACTACGAGCAGTACTTC. It codes for CASSLGQGKYYEQYF. The gene calls are TRBV5-5 and TRBJ2-7; TRBD1 is a possible D gene (6 bases). CDR1 and CDR2 (germline): SGHKS, YYEKEE (reference sequence). CDR3 length: 15 amino acids. V dropped 0 bases and J dropped 3 bases, with 13 bases sitting between them.

This chain joins TRBV10-3 and TRBJ2-5; 10 bases are a match to TRBD1. J was trimmed by 11 bases and V by 3 bases; bases with no gene match: 9. The CDR3 runs to 14 residues. Germline CDR1 is ENHRY and CDR2 is SYGVKD. CDR3 residues: CAISDGTGDWEQYF. The CDR3, as DNA: TGTGCCATCAGTGACGGGACAGGGGACTGGGAGCAGTACTTC.

This clone was counted a single time. This chain links TRBV13 with TRBJ1-1; a weak D match, TRBD1 (5 bases). There are 15 residues in the CDR3. Trimming removed 1 base at V and 5 bases at J, with 14 bases between. Per the germline V gene, CDR1 is PRHDT and CDR2 is FYEKMQ (reference sequence). CDR3 coding DNA: TGTGCCAGCAGCTTAGTTTCCTGGGGCGAGACTGAAGCTTTCTTT. Its translation is CASSLVSWGETEAFF.

This rearrangement joins TRBV4-1 to TRBJ1-2; D gene uncertain. The V end lost 1 base, the J end lost 2 bases, and 17 bases lay between the germline ends. The CDR3 has 17 amino acids. CDR1 MGHRA and CDR2 YSYEKL come from the germline V gene. The CDR3 DNA sequence: TGCGCCAGCAGCCAAGCGGCGAGGAGTTTAAAAAACTATGGCTACACCTTC. It is translated as CASSQAARSLKNYGYTF.

The genes are TRBV6-4 and TRBJ1-5; TRBD1 agrees at 7 bases. Looked up from germline, CDR1 is MRHNA and CDR2 is SNTAGT. This CDR3 comprises 16 residues. The V segment lost 2 bases and the J segment 0 bases; nucleotides outside the gene matches: 4. CDR3 DNA sequence: TGTGCCAGCAGTGACGCAACAGGGGATAGCAATCAGCCCCAGCATTTT. Its protein product is CASSDATGDSNQPQHF.

The CDR3 sequence: CASRESVAGGSNTGELFF. Here the CDR3 DNA reads TGTGCCAGCAGAGAGTCGGTGGCGGGAGGGTCGAACACCGGGGAGCTGTTTTTT. V usage is TRBV7-9 and J usage is TRBJ2-2; TRBD2 matches at 9 bases. The V and J ends lost 6 bases and 0 bases, in that order; junction bases with no gene match: 11. CDR3 size: 18 residues. In germline, CDR1 is SEHNR, CDR2 FQNEAQ (reference sequence). The variable domain in full, with the rest retrieved from reference TRBV7-9 and TRBJ2-2, is DTGVSQNPRHKITKRGQNVTFRCDPISEHNRLYWYRQTLGQGPEFLTYFQNEAQLEKSRLLSDRFSAERPKGSFSTLEIQRTEQGDSAMYLCASRESVAGGSNTGELFFGEGSRLTVL.

This chain connects TRBV6-5 to TRBJ2-7; 7 bases line up with TRBD2. Germline CDR1 is MNHEY and CDR2 is SVGAGI. The CDR3 totals 15 residues. V shed 0 bases and J 2 bases; nucleotides not matched to a gene: 4. The CDR3 reads CASSYSRGETYEQYF. In nucleotides, the CDR3 is TGTGCCAGCAGTTACTCTCGGGGGGAGACCTACGAGCAGTACTTC.

The genes are TRBV19 and TRBJ2-1; 8 bases line up with TRBD1. V trimming: 3 bases; J trimming: 7 bases; junction bases outside the gene matches: 5. The CDR3 contains 14 residues. CDR1 LNHDA and CDR2 SQIVND come from the germline V gene (reference sequence). The CDR3 here is CASSMRTGLNEQFF. The CDR3 DNA follows: TGTGCCAGTAGTATGAGGACAGGGTTGAATGAGCAGTTCTTC. Using reference TRBV19 and TRBJ2-1 for the parts outside the CDR3, the full variable domain is DGGITQSPKYLFRKEGQNVTLSCEQNLNHDAMYWYRQDPGQGLRLIYYSQIVNDFQKGDIAEGYSVSREKKESFPLTVTSAQKNPTAFYLCASSMRTGLNEQFFGPGTRLTVL.

This clone was counted once. Other DNA sequences from this sample encode an identical CDR3 as well. Written as DNA, the CDR3 is TGTGCCAGCAGCTCCGGGACAGGGGTTTACGAGCAGTACTTC. Encoded protein: CASSSGTGVYEQYF. The chain uses TRBV13 and TRBJ2-7; 10 bases are a match to TRBD1. From germline, CDR1 is PRHDT and CDR2 FYEKMQ (reference sequence). The trim removed 4 bases at V and 4 bases at J, leaving 4 bases unmatched. The CDR3 consists of 14 residues.

This clone occurred a few times. The genes are TRBV5-1 and TRBJ2-1; 9 nucleotides agree with TRBD2. The germline V gene encodes CDR1 SGHRS and CDR2 YFSETQ. Trimming removed 1 base from V and 6 bases from J; junction bases left unmatched: 8. CDR3 length equals 16 residues. CDR3 in DNA: TGCGCCAGCAGCTTGCTGACTAGCGGTAAATCCAATGAGCAGTTCTTC. It codes for CASSLLTSGKSNEQFF.

V usage is TRBV7-8 and J usage is TRBJ2-4, with 7 bases that match TRBD2. This CDR3 is 14 amino acids long. Losses at the gene ends were 7 bases for V and 8 bases for J; bases not matched to a gene: 11. Looked up from germline, CDR1 is SGHVS and CDR2 is FQNEAQ. The chain's CDR3 is CASTLGGGGDIQYF. The CDR3 DNA follows: TGTGCCAGCACCCTTGGGGGTGGGGGGGACATTCAGTACTTC.

This chain connects TRBV7-9 to TRBJ1-5; D not certain. With 5 bases removed from V and 2 bases from J, the gap between germline ends came to 10 bases. The CDR3 sequence is 14 residues long. Germline CDR1 reads SEHNR; CDR2 reads FQNEAQ (reference sequence). The CDR3 DNA follows: TGTGCCAGCAGCCTGACGGGAGGCAATCAGCCCCAGCATTTT. Translated: CASSLTGGNQPQHF.

The chain carries TRBV14 and TRBJ2-7; no firm D call. Germline V lookup: CDR1 SGHDN, CDR2 FVKESK. The length of the CDR3 is 13 residues. V shed 2 bases and J shed 2 bases, with 7 bases lying between them. CDR3 sequence reads: CASSQSGTYEQYF. CDR3 sequence (DNA): TGTGCCAGCAGCCAATCCGGTACCTACGAGCAGTACTTC. Filled out from reference TRBV14 and TRBJ2-7, the complete variable domain reads EAGVTQFPSHSVIEKGQTVTLRCDPISGHDNLYWYRRVMGKEIKFLLHFVKESKQDESGMPNNRFLAERTGGTYSTLKVQPAELEDSGVYFCASSQSGTYEQYFGPGTRLTVT.

The chain combines TRBV5-4 with TRBJ2-1, with D perhaps matching TRBD2 (7 bases). Trimming removed 1 base from V and 6 bases from J, with 11 bases in between. The CDR3 has 14 residues. Per germline, CDR1 SGHNT and CDR2 YYREEE (reference sequence). The CDR3 coding sequence is TGTGCCAGCAGCTTGTTGGGGGGGCTCAATGAGCAGTTCTTC. Amino acid sequence: CASSLLGGLNEQFF.

The V call is TRBV6-4, the J call TRBJ2-2, with TRBD2 identical over 9 bases. Germline values: CDR1 MRHNA, CDR2 SNTAGT. Losses at the gene ends were 3 bases for V and 6 bases for J; bases not matched to a gene: 8. The CDR3 sequence is 16 residues long. The CDR3 sequence: CASSETGTSRAGELFF. The CDR3 coding sequence is TGTGCCAGCAGTGAAACCGGGACTAGCAGGGCCGGGGAGCTGTTTTTT.

The chain employs TRBV19 and TRBJ1-4; D is unresolved. Trimming pared 3 bases from V and 3 bases from J, leaving 17 bases between. CDR3 length equals 17 residues. Looked up from germline, CDR1 is LNHDA and CDR2 is SQIVND (reference sequence). CDR3 in DNA: TGTGCCAGTAGTATCGGCCGACTAAGCGAAGCTAATGAAAAACTGTTTTTT. Its protein product is CASSIGRLSEANEKLFF.

Here the CDR3 reads CASSVGLAGGPETGELFF. The CDR3 DNA reads as TGTGCCAGCAGCGTAGGACTAGCGGGAGGGCCAGAAACCGGGGAGCTGTTTTTT. The chain has TRBV9 and TRBJ2-2; 14 bases match TRBD2. The CDR3 totals 18 residues. Looked up from germline, CDR1 is SGDLS and CDR2 is YYNGEE. Unmatched junction bases numbered 6, after V lost 0 bases and J lost 5 bases.

The chain joins TRBV27 to TRBJ2-1; the D is unclear. The CDR3 is 14 residues long. Looked up from germline, CDR1 is MNHEY and CDR2 is SMNVEV (reference sequence). Trimming cost V 5 bases and J 2 bases, with 10 bases left between them. The CDR3 sequence is CASSVTGTYNEQFF. The CDR3 bases are TGTGCCAGCAGTGTAACTGGTACCTACAATGAGCAGTTCTTC.

The rearrangement links TRBV28 to TRBJ1-1; no firm D call. The germline V and J ends were trimmed by 3 bases and 5 bases, with 10 bases remaining between them. Per the germline V gene, CDR1 is MDHEN and CDR2 is SYDVKM. The CDR3 is made up of 13 amino acids. CDR3 sequence (DNA): TGTGCCAGCAGTTTGATACTCGCTACTGAAGCTTTCTTT. Its protein product is CASSLILATEAFF.

This clone was seen only once. This chain links TRBV2 with TRBJ2-5; 9 positions match TRBD2. In germline, CDR1 is SNHLY, CDR2 FYNNEI. The ends lost 1 base at V and 4 bases at J; junction bases unmatched: 7. CDR3 size: 16 residues. In DNA form, the CDR3 reads TGTGCCAGCAGTGAAGGTCGTTGCGGGGGGGGAGAGACCCAGTACTTC. It is translated as CASSEGRCGGGETQYF.